These T cell receptor beta chains were read from a single sample in a study of cytomegalovirus exposure and HLA in healthy donors. Profiling relied on immunoSEQ multiplex PCR, and the TCRdb table lists in-frame clones only, not all of them. This table has 150,000 to 200,000 clones, roughly nine tenths appearing once. Sequencing was carried out using PBMCs. The receptors derive from a woman aged 30 to 39 in good health and CMV-seronegative. Both conserved end residues are part of each CDR3. A D gene is named only where the DNA matches it firmly. Part of the rows lack a size; the others show once, few, many or a class for expanded clones.

clone_size	v_call	d_call	cdr3_length	j_call	cdr3_aa	cdr3_nt
NA	TRBV9	TRBD1	16	TRBJ2-1	CASSEGTGSSYNEQFF	TGTGCCAGCAGCGAGGGGACAGGGAGCTCCTACAATGAGCAGTTCTTC
NA	TRBV28	TRBD1	14	TRBJ2-7	CASSLPGTGWEQYF	TGTGCCAGCAGTTTACCTGGGACAGGGTGGGAGCAGTACTTC
NA	TRBV11-2	NA	14	TRBJ2-4	CASSLALAKNIQYF	TGTGCCAGCAGCTTAGCGCTAGCCAAAAACATTCAGTACTTC
NA	TRBV9	NA	11	TRBJ2-7	CASSSGGEQYF	TGTGCCAGCTCCTCCGGCGGCGAGCAGTACTTC
NA	TRBV30	TRBD1	12	TRBJ1-4	CAWRTGTVKLFF	TGTGCCTGGAGGACCGGGACAGTGAAACTGTTTTTT
NA	TRBV12-5	NA	14	TRBJ1-3	CASGLASGGNTIYF	TGTGCTAGTGGTTTAGCAAGCGGGGGAAACACCATATATTTT
NA	TRBV20-1	NA	11	TRBJ2-3	CSAGYGDTQYF	TGCAGTGCTGGGTATGGAGATACGCAGTATTTT
NA	TRBV7-3	NA	16	TRBJ2-2	CASSLVGVAGTGELFF	TGTGCCAGCAGCTTAGTTGGGGTGGCAGGCACCGGGGAGCTGTTTTTT
few	TRBV28	NA	16	TRBJ2-7	CASSFRIAPRRNEQYF	TGTGCCAGCAGTTTCCGAATAGCGCCCCGGAGGAACGAGCAGTACTTC
NA	TRBV11-2	NA	14	TRBJ2-3	CASSLLFSTDTQYF	TGTGCCAGCAGCTTATTATTCAGCACAGATACGCAGTATTTT
NA	TRBV2	NA	11	TRBJ2-1	CASSLDNEQFF	TGTGCCAGCAGTCTGGACAATGAGCAGTTCTTC
NA	TRBV11-2	NA	14	TRBJ1-1	CASSSSDKNTEAFF	TGTGCCAGCAGTTCCTCAGACAAGAACACTGAAGCTTTCTTT
NA	TRBV7-9	NA	12	TRBJ2-7	CASSLGENEQYF	TGTGCCAGCAGCTTAGGGGAAAACGAGCAGTACTTC
NA	TRBV27	NA	14	TRBJ1-2	CASSLWGANYGYTF	TGTGCCAGCAGTTTGTGGGGAGCTAACTATGGCTACACCTTC
NA	TRBV6-5	TRBD1	13	TRBJ1-1	CASSVTGASGAFF	TGTGCCAGCAGTGTGACAGGGGCTTCAGGAGCTTTCTTT
NA	TRBV7-6	NA	14	TRBJ2-7	CASSLVGGAYEQYF	TGTGCCAGCAGCTTAGTTGGGGGCGCCTACGAGCAGTACTTC
NA	TRBV7-3	TRBD2	15	TRBJ2-1	CASSLAGGPSREQFF	TGTGCCAGCAGCCTAGCGGGAGGGCCGTCTCGTGAGCAGTTCTTC
NA	TRBV11-3	NA	13	TRBJ2-3	CASSSGILSTQYF	TGTGCCAGCAGCTCGGGAATCCTCTCGACGCAGTATTTT
NA	TRBV5-1	TRBD1	15	TRBJ1-6	CASSLGGQGNSPLHF	TGCGCCAGCAGCTTGGGGGGACAGGGGAATTCACCCCTCCACTTT
NA	TRBV7-3	NA	12	TRBJ2-1	CASSPGVGEQFF	TGTGCCAGCAGCCCCGGCGTTGGGGAGCAGTTCTTC
NA	TRBV30	TRBD1	14	TRBJ1-5	CAWRRDRASGPQHF	TGTGCCTGGAGGCGGGACAGGGCGAGTGGGCCCCAGCATTTT
NA	TRBV25-1	NA	15	TRBJ1-3	CASSSRGGPGNTIYF	TGTGCCAGCAGTTCGCGGGGGGGCCCTGGAAACACCATATATTTT
NA	TRBV7-9	NA	17	TRBJ2-1	CASSSPTWRVWDNEQFF	TGTGCCAGCAGCTCCCCGACGTGGCGTGTCTGGGACAATGAGCAGTTCTTC
NA	TRBV6-5	NA	13	TRBJ2-1	CASSYGGRNEQFF	TGTGCCAGCAGTTACGGGGGGCGCAATGAGCAGTTCTTC
once	TRBV5-1	NA	15	TRBJ2-2	CASSLAQGPAGELFF	TGCGCCAGCAGCTTGGCCCAGGGACCGGCCGGGGAGCTGTTTTTT
NA	TRBV6-5	NA	11	TRBJ2-7	CASSFGYEQYF	TGTGCCAGCAGTTTCGGTTACGAGCAGTACTTC
NA	TRBV2	TRBD2	16	TRBJ2-3	CASRDTSGRGPDTQYF	TGTGCCAGCAGGGATACTAGCGGGAGGGGGCCAGATACGCAGTATTTT
NA	TRBV7-6	NA	16	TRBJ1-3	CASSQTTPYSGNTIYF	TGTGCCAGCAGCCAGACGACACCTTACTCTGGAAACACCATATATTTT
few	TRBV30	NA	13	TRBJ1-1	CAWSVGDSTEAFF	TGTGCCTGGAGTGTAGGAGATAGCACTGAAGCTTTCTTT
NA	TRBV5-6	TRBD2	14	TRBJ2-7	CASSTTLAVYEQYF	TGTGCCAGCAGCACCACACTAGCGGTCTACGAGCAGTACTTC
few	TRBV7-2	NA	14	TRBJ1-6	CASTQQGNNSPLHF	TGTGCCAGCACCCAACAGGGTAATAATTCACCCCTCCACTTT
once	TRBV7-9	TRBD1	12	TRBJ2-7	CASRTGSYEQYF	TGTGCCAGCCGGACAGGGTCCTACGAGCAGTACTTC
NA	TRBV5-1	NA	12	TRBJ2-1	CASRDPLGAQFF	TGCGCCAGCAGGGACCCTCTGGGAGCACAGTTCTTC
NA	TRBV2	NA	15	TRBJ2-3	CASSEQGGRTDTQYF	TGTGCCAGCAGTGAACAGGGTGGTAGGACAGATACGCAGTATTTT
NA	TRBV7-8	TRBD1	15	TRBJ2-2	CASSFTGGHTGELFF	TGTGCCAGCAGCTTTACAGGGGGCCACACCGGGGAGCTGTTTTTT
NA	TRBV28	NA	14	TRBJ2-5	CASSTSQEQETQYF	TGTGCCAGCAGTACTAGTCAGGAACAAGAGACCCAGTACTTC
NA	TRBV27	NA	18	TRBJ2-7	CASRPSPGRGKSSYEQYF	TGTGCCAGCAGACCGTCCCCGGGACGCGGAAAGAGCTCCTACGAGCAGTACTTC
NA	TRBV30	TRBD1	12	TRBJ1-5	CAWGQGDQPQHF	TGTGCCTGGGGTCAGGGGGATCAGCCCCAGCATTTT
NA	TRBV5-5	NA	16	TRBJ2-3	CASSRRLVGGTDTQYF	TGTGCCAGCAGCAGACGACTAGTTGGCGGCACAGATACGCAGTATTTT
NA	TRBV18	NA	16	TRBJ2-7	CASSPRGGASSYEQYF	TGTGCCAGCTCACCAAGGGGCGGGGCAAGCTCCTACGAGCAGTACTTC
NA	TRBV7-6	NA	16	TRBJ1-4	CASSLKNSATNEKLFF	TGTGCCAGCAGCTTAAAAAACAGCGCAACTAATGAAAAACTGTTTTTT